One and the same sample provided the 29 T cell receptor beta chains below, sequenced in a study of OX40 agonist ivuxolimab in advanced cancers. Library method: the immunoSEQ multiplex PCR assay. As stored in TCRdb, this immuneACCESS dataset retains in-frame rearrangements with V and J assigned. A fraction of the clones does not appear; measured against another copy, unresolved V genes explain less than half of the discrepancy, and the remainder lacks a known reason. The sample data list 13,000 to 15,000 clones, and 80% of these were observed just once. The ten largest account for roughly a fifth of the sample. Source: CD4+ or CD8+ T cells sorted from blood, taken in a trial of the OX40 agonist ivuxolimab. These receptors came from an adult with an advanced solid tumor such as melanoma, head and neck, liver or kidney cancer.

This clone was counted once. V and J are TRBV28 and TRBJ2-7; tentatively, D is TRBD1 (5 bases). The CDR3 is 13 amino acids. V was shortened by 6 bases and J by 4 bases, with 13 bases between the two germline ends. Germline V lookup: CDR1 MDHEN, CDR2 SYDVKM. CDR3 sequence: CASRKGNSYEQYF. In nucleotides, the CDR3 is TGTGCCAGCAGGAAGGGGAATAGTTACGAGCAGTACTTC.

This clone showed up just once. The gene calls are TRBV11-2 and TRBJ2-7; TRBD1 aligns across 9 bases. The junction had 3 bases not matched to a gene; V was cut back by 6 bases and J by 0 bases. CDR3 size: 14 residues. Germline V gene data show CDR1 as SGHAT and CDR2 as FQNNGV. The CDR3 DNA reads as TGTGCCAGCAGAGGACAGGGGAGCTCCTACGAGCAGTACTTC. Translated, it gives CASRGQGSSYEQYF.

This clone was detected a few times. V and J are TRBV28 and TRBJ2-7; D may be TRBD1 or TRBD2 (5 bases each). The CDR3 extends over 13 amino acids. The germline V gene encodes CDR1 MDHEN and CDR2 SYDVKM. With 10 bases removed from V and 1 base from J, the gap between germline ends came to 14 bases. The CDR3, as DNA: TGTGCCACCGAGGGCAGGGTTTCCTACGAGCAGTACTTC. Protein product: CATEGRVSYEQYF. The variable domain in full, with the rest retrieved from reference TRBV28 and TRBJ2-7, is DVKVTQSSRYLVKRTGEKVFLECVQDMDHENMFWYRQDPGLGLRLIYFSYDVKMKEKGDIPEGYSVSREKKERFSLILESASTNQTSMYLCATEGRVSYEQYFGPGTRLTVT.

The V and J genes are TRBV7-3 and TRBJ2-3; no reliable D call. In germline, CDR1 is SGHTA, CDR2 FQGTGA. The V end lost 5 bases, the J end lost 0 bases, and 6 bases lay between the germline ends. The CDR3 consists of 13 residues. CDR3 in amino acids: CASSQDSTDTQYF. The CDR3 nucleotides are TGTGCCAGCAGCCAAGACAGCACAGATACGCAGTATTTT.

Only one count was recorded for this clone. This sequence joins TRBV7-9 and TRBJ1-1, with 8 bases that match TRBD1. The length of the CDR3 is 16 residues. Germline values: CDR1 SEHNR, CDR2 FQNEAQ (reference sequence). J gave up 1 base and V 5 bases, and 9 bases lay outside the gene matches. CDR3 bases: TGTGCCAGCAGCCAGCGACAGGGGAAGGAGAACACTGAAGCTTTCTTT. Translated: CASSQRQGKENTEAFF.

The V and J genes are TRBV4-3 and TRBJ2-7; D might be TRBD1 (5 bases). The CDR3 runs to 15 residues. V lost 1 base to trimming and J lost 1 base, with 11 bases between them. CDR1 and CDR2 from the germline V gene are LGHNA and YSLEER. Here the CDR3 reads CASSQVYDRSYEQYF. In nucleotides, the CDR3 is TGCGCCAGCAGCCAAGTTTACGACAGATCCTACGAGCAGTACTTC.

This clone was detected once. The V and J genes are TRBV14 and TRBJ2-7; 9 bases fit TRBD1. With V trimmed by 4 bases and J by 6 bases, 10 bases remained unmatched. CDR1 is SGHDN and CDR2 is FVKESK in the germline V gene. The CDR3 is 15 residues long. CDR3: CASSRRTGVFIEQYF. For the CDR3, the DNA is TGTGCCAGCAGCCGGAGGACAGGGGTTTTCATCGAGCAGTACTTC.

This clone was detected only once. The chain links TRBV30 to TRBJ1-2, with a possible D match to TRBD1 (5 bases). Per the germline V gene, CDR1 is GTSNPN and CDR2 is SVGIG (reference sequence). Trimming stripped 3 bases from V and 7 bases from J, with 24 bases between. This CDR3 has 16 amino acids. The CDR3 region has the DNA TGTGCCTGGAGCGCTCCTCGGGACCCTCCTTTAGGTGGCTACACCTTC. Translation: CAWSAPRDPPLGGYTF.

The V and J genes are TRBV11-2 and TRBJ2-5; D perhaps matches TRBD1 (5 bases). This CDR3 spans 15 amino acids. The germline V and J ends were trimmed by 0 bases and 5 bases, with 13 bases remaining between them. CDR1 is SGHAT and CDR2 is FQNNGV in the germline V gene. CDR3 nucleotides: TGTGCCAGCAGCTTAGATCAGGGCTATTGGGAGACCCAGTACTTC. This translates into CASSLDQGYWETQYF.

The chain carries TRBV15 and TRBJ2-5, with 7 bases fitting TRBD2. This CDR3 comprises 13 residues. V gave up 6 bases and J gave up 4 bases; unmatched junction bases: 5. Germline CDR1 reads LNHNV; CDR2 reads YYDKDF (reference sequence). Here the CDR3 reads CATSPTSPETQYF. The CDR3 region has the DNA TGTGCCACCAGTCCGACTAGCCCAGAGACCCAGTACTTC. Drawing the rest from reference TRBV15 and TRBJ2-5, the complete variable domain is DAMVIQNPRYQVTQFGKPVTLSCSQTLNHNVMYWYQQKSSQAPKLLFHYYDKDFNNEADTPDNFQSRRPNTSFCFLDIRSPGLGDTAMYLCATSPTSPETQYFGPGTRLLVL.

The chain recombines TRBV6-1 with TRBJ2-3; TRBD2 is a possible D gene (5 bases). The V gene lost 6 bases and the J gene lost 4 bases, with 17 bases spanning the gap. The germline V gene has CDR1 MNHNS and CDR2 SASEGT. The CDR3 totals 15 residues. The CDR3 sequence: CASSALASGADTQYF. Written as DNA, the CDR3 is TGTGCCAGCAGCGCTCTAGCTAGTGGCGCAGATACGCAGTATTTT.

The chain employs TRBV5-6 and TRBJ2-3; D not resolved. The V and J ends lost 4 bases and 0 bases respectively, with 6 bases between them. Germline V gene sequence: CDR1 SGHDT, CDR2 YYEEEE. This CDR3 has 13 amino acids. The CDR3 is CASSTASTDTQYF. Written as DNA, the CDR3 is TGTGCCAGCAGCACTGCGAGCACAGATACGCAGTATTTT.

The rearrangement uses TRBV15 and TRBJ2-5; D remains ambiguous. Trimming pared 0 bases from V and 3 bases from J, leaving 8 bases between. This CDR3 region has 14 residues. The germline V gene encodes CDR1 LNHNV and CDR2 YYDKDF (reference sequence). CDR3: CATSREGTEETQYF. In DNA form, the CDR3 reads TGTGCCACCAGCAGAGAGGGAACGGAAGAGACCCAGTACTTC.

The chain recombines TRBV27 with TRBJ2-3, with D unresolved. The CDR3 is 13 amino acids. V was cut by 5 bases and J by 6 bases, with 12 bases left in between. The germline V gene has CDR1 MNHEY and CDR2 SMNVEV (reference sequence). The CDR3 coding sequence is TGTGCCAGCAGTCCCCTCATCATTGATACGCAGTATTTT. This sequence encodes CASSPLIIDTQYF.

The J gene is TRBJ2-5, the V gene TRBV9; D perhaps matches TRBD2 (5 bases). Germline V gene data show CDR1 as SGDLS and CDR2 as YYNGEE. Trimming shortened V by 0 bases and J by 9 bases, and 15 bases separated the two germline ends. The CDR3 is made up of 14 amino acids. For the CDR3, the DNA is TGTGCCAGCAGCGTAGATGGGTTTCCCGGGGCCCAGTACTTC. Protein: CASSVDGFPGAQYF.

The rearrangement joins TRBV5-8 to TRBJ1-4; 9 bases align to TRBD1. The J segment lost 7 bases and the V segment lost 0 bases, leaving 7 bases of the junction unmatched. The CDR3 consists of 16 residues. Per germline, CDR1 SGHTS and CDR2 YDEGEE. The CDR3 sequence: CASSLDRGRLGEKLFF. CDR3 sequence (DNA): TGTGCCAGCAGCTTGGACAGGGGGCGCTTGGGTGAAAAACTGTTTTTT. The full variable domain, rest sourced from reference TRBV5-8 and TRBJ1-4, is EAGVTQSPTHLIKTRGQQATLRCSPISGHTSVYWYQQALGLGLQFLLWYDEGEERNRGNFPPRFSGRQFPNYSSELNVNALELEDSALYLCASSLDRGRLGEKLFFGSGTQLSVL.

The chain joins TRBV6-5 to TRBJ1-1; unclear D gene. Germline V gives CDR1 MNHEY, CDR2 SVGAGI. Trimming stripped 1 base from V and 0 bases from J, with 6 bases between. The CDR3 is 14 amino acids. The CDR3 sequence is CASSYWGLNTEAFF. For the CDR3, the DNA is TGTGCCAGCAGTTACTGGGGATTGAACACTGAAGCTTTCTTT.

The V gene is TRBV4-1, the J gene TRBJ1-6; no clear D. Germline lookup yields CDR1 MGHRA and CDR2 YSYEKL. Trimming left V 0 bases short and J 4 bases short, with 7 bases between. CDR3 length: 15 amino acids. In nucleotides, the CDR3 is TGCGCCAGCAGCCAAGAGGAGGGATATAATTCACCCCTCCACTTT. Protein: CASSQEEGYNSPLHF.

This chain connects TRBV20-1 to TRBJ1-6; TRBD1 might be the D (6 bases). V dropped 6 bases and J dropped 16 bases, with 7 bases sitting between them. The CDR3 loop spans 8 amino acids. Germline assignment: CDR1 DFQATT and CDR2 SNEGSKA (reference sequence). CDR3 loop: CSAGHLHF. The CDR3 nucleotides read TGCAGTGCGGGACATCTCCACTTT.

The genes are TRBV6-4 and TRBJ2-1; 14 bases align to TRBD2. Trimming took 11 bases from V and 8 from J; bases not matched to a gene: 5. The CDR3 is 13 amino acids. The germline V gene has CDR1 MRHNA and CDR2 SNTAGT. The CDR3 sequence: CAGTSGRKDEQFF. In DNA, the CDR3 is TGTGCCGGGACTAGCGGGAGAAAAGATGAGCAGTTCTTC.

The chain is built from TRBV7-6 and TRBJ2-7; D gene uncertain. The CDR3 covers 11 residues. Trimming left V 5 bases short and J 4 bases short, with 6 bases between. Germline lookup yields CDR1 SGHVS and CDR2 FNYEAQ. DNA of the CDR3: TGTGCCAGCAGCCCAGGATACGAGCAGTACTTC. It is translated as CASSPGYEQYF.

This sequence joins TRBV7-9 and TRBJ2-3, with D unclear. The CDR3 is 12 amino acids. Per germline, CDR1 SEHNR and CDR2 FQNEAQ (reference sequence). Trimming took off 1 base at V and 6 bases at J, with 5 bases between the two ends. Written as DNA, the CDR3 is TGTGCCAGCAGCTTAGGAACGGATACGCAGTATTTT. Its protein is CASSLGTDTQYF.

The chain couples TRBV27 to TRBJ2-7; 12 bases map to TRBD2. Germline V gene lookup returns CDR1 MNHEY and CDR2 SMNVEV (reference sequence). Trimming cost V 3 bases and J 6 bases; bases outside gene matches: 3. The CDR3 is 14 residues long. The CDR3 reads CASSLTSGSPEQYF. In DNA form, the CDR3 reads TGTGCCAGCAGTTTGACTAGCGGGAGTCCCGAGCAGTACTTC.

The chain joins TRBV7-2 to TRBJ2-1; 9 bases agree with TRBD2. The junction had 12 bases not matched to a gene; V was cut back by 8 bases and J by 4 bases. Germline V gene lookup returns CDR1 SGHTA and CDR2 FQGNSA. The CDR3 consists of 16 residues. For the CDR3, the DNA is TGTGCCAGCCTAGTAGCGGGAGATCTTTTTTACAATGAGCAGTTCTTC. It is translated as CASLVAGDLFYNEQFF.

The chain uses TRBV11-2 and TRBJ1-1; no clear D. The CDR3 loop spans 13 amino acids. Germline CDR1 reads SGHAT; CDR2 reads FQNNGV. With 5 bases removed from V and 2 bases from J, the gap between germline ends came to 9 bases. CDR3 nucleotides: TGTGCCAGCAGCCCCACACCTAACACTGAAGCTTTCTTT. This sequence encodes CASSPTPNTEAFF.

This clone occurred once. This chain connects TRBV18 to TRBJ2-7; D is perhaps TRBD1 or TRBD2 (6 bases each). Germline CDR1 KGHSH, CDR2 LQKENI. There are 16 residues in the CDR3. Between the trimmed V and J ends, which lost 5 bases and 0 bases, there was a span of 17 bases. DNA of the CDR3: TGTGCCAGCTCAACCTTCGGGGGCGAATCCTCCTACGAGCAGTACTTC. This gives the protein CASSTFGGESSYEQYF.

V and J are TRBV29-1 and TRBJ2-1; 9 positions agree with TRBD2. This CDR3 spans 13 amino acids. Germline V gene lookup returns CDR1 SQVTM and CDR2 ANQGSEA. Losses at the gene ends were 3 bases for V and 7 bases for J; bases not matched to a gene: 4. The CDR3 bases are TGCAGCGTTGATATAGCGGGAGCGAATGAGCAGTTCTTC. Amino acids: CSVDIAGANEQFF.

The V gene is TRBV7-3, the J gene TRBJ2-1; perhaps TRBD2 as D (5 bases). This CDR3 spans 13 amino acids. Deletions cut 5 bases from V and 4 bases from J, with 9 bases between. CDR1 and CDR2 from the germline V gene are SGHTA and FQGTGA. CDR3 DNA: TGTGCCAGCAGCCAGGACTCGTACAATGAGCAGTTCTTC. Translated, it gives CASSQDSYNEQFF.

The chain is built from TRBV27 and TRBJ2-1; D possibly corresponds to TRBD2 (6 bases). The CDR3 totals 12 residues. V was clipped by 3 bases and J by 9 bases, with 9 bases between them. CDR1 MNHEY and CDR2 SMNVEV come from the germline V gene (reference sequence). CDR3 bases: TGTGCCAGCAGTTTCGGGGGAGGTGAGCAGTTCTTC. Its translation is CASSFGGGEQFF.